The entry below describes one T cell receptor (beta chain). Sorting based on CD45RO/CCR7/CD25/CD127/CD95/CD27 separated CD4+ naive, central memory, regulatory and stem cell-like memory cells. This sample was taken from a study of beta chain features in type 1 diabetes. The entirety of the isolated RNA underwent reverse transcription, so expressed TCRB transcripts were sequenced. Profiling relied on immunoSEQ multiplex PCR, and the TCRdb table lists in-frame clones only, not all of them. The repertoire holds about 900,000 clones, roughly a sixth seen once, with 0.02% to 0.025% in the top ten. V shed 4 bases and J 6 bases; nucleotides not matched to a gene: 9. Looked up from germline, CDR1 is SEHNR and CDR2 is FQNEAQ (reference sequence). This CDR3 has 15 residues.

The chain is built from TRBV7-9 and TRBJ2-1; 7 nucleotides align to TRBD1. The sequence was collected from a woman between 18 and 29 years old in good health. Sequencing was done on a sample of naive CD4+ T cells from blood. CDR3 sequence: CASSYGTAAPNEQFF. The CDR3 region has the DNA TGTGCCAGCAGCTATGGGACAGCGGCCCCCAATGAGCAGTTCTTC.